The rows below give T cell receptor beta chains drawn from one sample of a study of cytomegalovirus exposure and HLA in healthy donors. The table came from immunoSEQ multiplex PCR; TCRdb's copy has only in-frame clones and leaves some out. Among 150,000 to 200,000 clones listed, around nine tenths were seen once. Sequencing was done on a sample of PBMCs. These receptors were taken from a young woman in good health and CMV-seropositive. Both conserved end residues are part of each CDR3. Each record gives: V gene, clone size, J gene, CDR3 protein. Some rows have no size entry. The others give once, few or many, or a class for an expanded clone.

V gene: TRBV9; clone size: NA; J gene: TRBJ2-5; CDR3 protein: CASSGGTILYF
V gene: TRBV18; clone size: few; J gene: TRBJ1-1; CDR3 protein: CASSPRGTTNTEAFF
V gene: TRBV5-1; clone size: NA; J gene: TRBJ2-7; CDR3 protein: CASSPTAGRDEQYF
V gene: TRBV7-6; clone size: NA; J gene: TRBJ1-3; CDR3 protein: CASSGTDSSGNTIYF
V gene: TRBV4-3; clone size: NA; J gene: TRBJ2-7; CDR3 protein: CASSQDSGSIGLEQYF
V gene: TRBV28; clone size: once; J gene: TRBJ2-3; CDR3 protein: CASSSTGSTDTQYF
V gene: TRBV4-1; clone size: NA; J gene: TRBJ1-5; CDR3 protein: CASSQEGGDGNQPQHF
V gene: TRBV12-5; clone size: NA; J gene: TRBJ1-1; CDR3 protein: CASRGPLRGAFF
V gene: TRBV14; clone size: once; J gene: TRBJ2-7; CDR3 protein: CASSPGMRREQYF
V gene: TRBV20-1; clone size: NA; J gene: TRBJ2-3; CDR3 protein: CSSYVDTQYF
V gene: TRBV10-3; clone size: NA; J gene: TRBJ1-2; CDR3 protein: CAISDGTGDGYTF
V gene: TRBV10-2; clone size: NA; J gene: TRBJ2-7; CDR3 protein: CASGQAGAYEQYF
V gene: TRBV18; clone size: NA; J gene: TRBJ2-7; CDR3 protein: CASSQRIGRTYEQYF
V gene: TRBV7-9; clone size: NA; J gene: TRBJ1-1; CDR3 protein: CASSSRESNTEAFF
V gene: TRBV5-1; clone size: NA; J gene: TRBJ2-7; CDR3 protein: CASSSTTGGSWNEQYF
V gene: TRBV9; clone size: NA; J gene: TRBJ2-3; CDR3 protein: CASSGSGMTDTQYF
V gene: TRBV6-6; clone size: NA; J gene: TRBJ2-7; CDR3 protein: CASSYSQREVGEQYF
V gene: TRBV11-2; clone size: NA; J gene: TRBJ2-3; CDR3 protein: CASSLAATDTQYF
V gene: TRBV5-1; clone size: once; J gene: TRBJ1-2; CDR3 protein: CASSLADGGNYGYTF
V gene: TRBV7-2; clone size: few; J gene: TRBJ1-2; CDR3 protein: CASSLVTPPGVLYGYTF
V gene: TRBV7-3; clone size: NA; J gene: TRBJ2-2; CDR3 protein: CASSFGNTGELFF
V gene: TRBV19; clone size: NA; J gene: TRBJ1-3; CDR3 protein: CARAGVCGNTIYF
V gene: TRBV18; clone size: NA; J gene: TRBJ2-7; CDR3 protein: CASSPSGSGSKEQYF
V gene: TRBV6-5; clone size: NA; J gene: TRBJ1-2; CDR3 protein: CASSYLRTGANGYTF
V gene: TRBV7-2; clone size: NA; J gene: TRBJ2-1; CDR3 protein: CASSSPWENGEQFF
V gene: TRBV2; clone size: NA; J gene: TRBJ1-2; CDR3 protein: CASSGQPSNYGYTF
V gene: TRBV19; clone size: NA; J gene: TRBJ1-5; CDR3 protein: CASSPAGGNQPQHF
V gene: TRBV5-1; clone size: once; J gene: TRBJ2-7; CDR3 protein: CASSIGLTSYEQYF
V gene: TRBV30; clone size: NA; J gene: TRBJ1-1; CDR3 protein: CAWKGGDRLNTEAFF
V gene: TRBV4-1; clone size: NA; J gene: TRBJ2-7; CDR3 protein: CASSQLAGAHEQYF
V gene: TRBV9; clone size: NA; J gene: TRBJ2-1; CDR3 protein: CASSVVLAGINEQFF
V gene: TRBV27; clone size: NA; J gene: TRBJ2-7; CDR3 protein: CASSQTGGEQYF
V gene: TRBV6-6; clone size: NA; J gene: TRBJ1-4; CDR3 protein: CASSTGTGGLNEKLFF
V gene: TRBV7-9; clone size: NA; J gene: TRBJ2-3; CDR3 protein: CASSFLAVWGDTQYF
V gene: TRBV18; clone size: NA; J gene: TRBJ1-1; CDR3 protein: CASSRDRESMNTEAFF
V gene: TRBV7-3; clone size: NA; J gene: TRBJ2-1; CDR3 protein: CASSPSPGEINEQFF
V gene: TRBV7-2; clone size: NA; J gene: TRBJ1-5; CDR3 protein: CASSFDTTQPQHF
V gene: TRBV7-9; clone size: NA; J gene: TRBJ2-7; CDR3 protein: CASSLSAVSYEQYF
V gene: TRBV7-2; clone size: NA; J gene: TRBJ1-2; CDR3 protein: CASSLGPDRGQDGYTF
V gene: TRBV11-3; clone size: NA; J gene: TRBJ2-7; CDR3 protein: CASSFLASEQYF
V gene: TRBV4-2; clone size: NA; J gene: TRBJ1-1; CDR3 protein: CASSQEGAGTEAFF
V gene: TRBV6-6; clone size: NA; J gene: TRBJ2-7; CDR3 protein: CASREHLSYEQYF
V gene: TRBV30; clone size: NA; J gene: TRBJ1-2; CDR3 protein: CAWRQGWAYGYTF
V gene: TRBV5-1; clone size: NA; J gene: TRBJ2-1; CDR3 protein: CASSLGSGGNEQFF
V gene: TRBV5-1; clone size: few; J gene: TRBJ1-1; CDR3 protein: CASSRGTEAFF
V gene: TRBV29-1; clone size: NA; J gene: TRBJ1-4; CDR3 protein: CSAKTGYVGKLFF
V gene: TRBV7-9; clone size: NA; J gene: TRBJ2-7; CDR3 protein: CASSNLPGGNEQYF
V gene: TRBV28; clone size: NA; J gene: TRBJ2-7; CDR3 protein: CATNRGLLEQYF
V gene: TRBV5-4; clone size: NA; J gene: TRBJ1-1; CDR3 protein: CASSFTLNTEAFF
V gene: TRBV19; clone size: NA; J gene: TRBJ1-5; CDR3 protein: CASSGREKNQPQHF